This is a list of T cell receptor beta chains from one sample in a study of OX40 agonist ivuxolimab in advanced cancers. The protocol was immunoSEQ multiplex PCR, while the TCRdb copy is restricted to in-frame clones and leaves out a portion. The sample shows about 72,000 clones, just over 85% of them seen only once. This specimen was CD4+ or CD8+ T cells sorted from blood, taken in a trial of the OX40 agonist ivuxolimab. These receptors came from an adult with an advanced solid tumor such as melanoma, head and neck, liver or kidney cancer. CDR3s include the opening cysteine and the closing phenylalanine or tryptophan. Fields, in order: D gene, clone size, J gene, V gene, CDR3 protein, CDR3 DNA. A D gene is named only where the DNA matches it firmly. Clone size is shown for a subset of rows, as once, few, many or a class of expanded clone.

>NA|NA|TRBJ2-1|TRBV5-1
CASCLTETLNNEQFF
TGCGCCAGCTGCCTAACTGAAACCCTCAACAATGAGCAGTTCTTC
>NA|once|TRBJ2-7|TRBV7-2
CASSLEAFSDSYEQYF
TGTGCCAGCAGCTTAGAAGCCTTCTCTGACTCCTACGAGCAGTACTTC
>NA|NA|TRBJ2-1|TRBV7-2
CASSLQADEQFF
TGTGCCAGCAGCTTACAGGCTGATGAGCAGTTCTTC
>NA|few|TRBJ1-1|TRBV6-5
CASSPASEYTEAFF
TGTGCCAGCAGCCCCGCCTCGGAGTACACTGAAGCTTTCTTT
>NA|NA|TRBJ1-5|TRBV6-5
CASSNSGDQPQHF
TGTGCCAGCTCCAACAGCGGGGATCAGCCCCAGCATTTT
>TRBD2|NA|TRBJ2-5|TRBV6-1
CASSSGGAGETQYF
TGTGCCAGTTCATCCGGGGGGGCAGGGGAGACCCAGTACTTC
>NA|NA|TRBJ2-1|TRBV7-2
CASSLRAEGNEQFF
TGTGCCAGCAGCCTTCGGGCAGAGGGAAATGAGCAGTTCTTC
>NA|NA|TRBJ2-5|TRBV18
CASSQTLEETQYF
TGTGCCAGCTCCCAGACCCTGGAGGAGACCCAGTACTTC
>TRBD2|few|TRBJ2-1|TRBV5-1
CASSLAPGGGTYNEQFF
TGCGCCAGCAGCTTGGCCCCCGGCGGGGGGACCTACAATGAGCAGTTCTTC
>TRBD2|once|TRBJ2-5|TRBV7-9
CASSGLPGGKTQYF
TGTGCCAGCTCGGGCCTCCCGGGAGGAAAGACCCAGTACTTC
>TRBD2|NA|TRBJ2-5|TRBV5-5
CASSLGLAGVETQYF
TGTGCCAGCAGCTTGGGACTAGCGGGGGTAGAGACCCAGTACTTC
>NA|once|TRBJ1-5|TRBV6-1
CASSELLGSQHF
TGTGCCAGCAGTGAATTATTGGGCTCACAGCATTTT
>NA|NA|TRBJ2-1|TRBV5-1
CASSLGGYNEQFF
TGCGCCAGCAGCTTGGGAGGGTACAATGAGCAGTTCTTC
>NA|NA|TRBJ1-1|TRBV28
CASSLIPKYTEAFF
TGTGCCAGCAGTTTGATACCAAAATACACTGAAGCTTTCTTT